One T cell receptor (beta chain) is described in this entry. The entry originates in a study of blood T cells in healthy people across ages. The use of a sample-barcoded 5' primer and a J-beta primer mix characterized a second PCR of about 6 to 12 cycles. TCRdb reprocessed the 5' RACE reads via MiXCR and lists one record per CDR3 protein. The sample consists of approximately 800,000 distinct CDR3 sequences, about 48% of them appearing once. With V trimmed by 5 bases and J by 9 bases, 18 bases remained unmatched. CDR1 is SGHVS, CDR2 FQNEAQ, per germline. CDR3 size: 17 residues. This clonotype originated in a man older than 75 in good health. Input material: blood. The chain carries TRBV7-8 and TRBJ1-4, with TRBD1 matching 7 bases. Here the CDR3 reads CASSRGSRQGLMKKLFF. CDR3 in DNA: TGTGCCAGCAGCCGAGGGTCCCGACAGGGCCTAATGAAAAAACTGTTTTTT.